Described below is a single T cell receptor beta chain sequence and its context. The antigen it binds to is not known. No base quality values were provided; no much bigger clone lies one nucleotide off. The sample comes from a study of tumor and adjacent non-tumor tissue in lung cancer (dated by TCRdb to 2016 to 2019). Describing the broader study: Of the cohort, eleven to twelve patients had adenocarcinoma, 2 had squamous cell carcinoma and 1 had small cell lung cancer. The approximately 15 enrolled patients, of whom 10 were men and 5 were women, were aged about 30 to 80 years and were diagnosed with TNM stage I to III disease. Sequencing generated a total of more than 95,000,000 productive TCRbeta reads, averaging around 4.2 million reads per sample. The study compared bulk TCRbeta repertoires from lung tumor tissue and matched distant non-tumor lung tissue of some 15 lung cancer patients. A few dozen paired specimens, one tumor and one normal lung sample per patient, were profiled by TCRbeta CDR3 sequencing.

RNA was extracted from bulk unsorted tissue and checked for quality with a NanoDrop ND-1000 and an Agilent 2100. Donors were newly diagnosed lung cancer patients admitted for thoracic surgery in China between August and November 2014, without prior chemotherapy. Patients with previous radiotherapy or chemotherapy, or with another concurrent cancer, were excluded from the study. Surgical tissue pieces of about 1-2.1 cm3 were preserved in RNAlater solution and stored at -80 °C until use. Overall study outcomes, separate from this receptor: The top 100 clones accounted for a significantly larger cumulative portion of the repertoire in normal lung than in tumor tissue. Neither the sequencing platform nor unique molecular identifiers are mentioned in the methods. TCR diversity (inverse Simpson) was significantly higher in tumor than in normal lung tissue (431.37 vs 166.20, P = 0.0075, Mann-Whitney U test). The cohort had only about 14 patients, and the authors noted that larger samples and more detailed clinical data are needed. Peripheral blood was not sequenced, so blood TCRbeta repertoires were not examined in the lung cancer patients of the study. TCR diversity was significantly higher in younger patients, and greater tumor TCR diversity was associated with shorter overall survival and shorter disease-free survival.

The library relied on multiplex PCR. The sample was run on an Illumina HiSeq 2500. TCRbeta libraries were built by three rounds of nested PCR using primers (Table S4), following protocols modified from ARM-PCR. Before sequencing, PCR products of 200-500 bp were cut from the gel and purified using the QIAquick gel extraction kit. The paper's data handling went like this. Trimmomatic was used to clean the reads, FLASH merged the cleaned reads into complete CDR3 sequences, and MiTCR assigned the sequences to V(D)J germline segments. Clonal diversity was computed as the inverse Simpson's index with VDJtools. Productive reads were defined as in-frame sequences without a premature stop codon. TCRdb redid the processing of the public reads, applying fastp at Q25 and MiXCR, and retained in-frame beta chains. Identical CDR3 protein sequences are pooled into one entry, listed with their most common genes and DNA. The V and J calls were determined by TCRdb, not by the authors. The sample profile shows under 95,000 distinct CDR3 sequences; 65% to 75% of them were found once. The ten largest clones add up to about 16% of the sample.

CDR1 and CDR2 are read off the germline V gene as SGHDN and FVKESK. Cut back by 7 bases and 4 bases, the V and J ends lie 14 bases apart. The CDR3 starts with the cysteine, ends with the phenylalanine, and has 14 residues. Only the CDR3 part of the read is kept: 42 bases, read in frame from the first base. Source material: lung tumor tissue. This clonotype was sampled from a man in his 60s with non-small cell lung cancer. The sequence is built from TRBV14 and TRBJ2-1; a tentative D match to TRBD1 spans 5 bases. The CDR3 in this case is CASIIQGPYNEQFF. In nucleotides, the sequence is TGTGCCAGCATCATCCAGGGCCCTTACAATGAGCAGTTCTTC.